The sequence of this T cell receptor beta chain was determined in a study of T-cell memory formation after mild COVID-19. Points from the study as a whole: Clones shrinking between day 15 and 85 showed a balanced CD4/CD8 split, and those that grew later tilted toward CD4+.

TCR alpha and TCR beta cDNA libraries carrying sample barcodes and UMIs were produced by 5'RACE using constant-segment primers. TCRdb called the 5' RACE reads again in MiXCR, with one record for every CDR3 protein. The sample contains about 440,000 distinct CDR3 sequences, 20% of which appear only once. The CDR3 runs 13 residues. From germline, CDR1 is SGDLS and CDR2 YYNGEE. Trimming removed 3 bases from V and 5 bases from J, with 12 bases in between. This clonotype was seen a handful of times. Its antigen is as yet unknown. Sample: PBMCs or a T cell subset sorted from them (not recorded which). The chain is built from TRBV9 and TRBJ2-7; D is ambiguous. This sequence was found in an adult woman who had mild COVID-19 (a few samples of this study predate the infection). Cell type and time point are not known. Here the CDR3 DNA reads TGTGCCAGCAGCGCCACCCCTAGGGACGAGCAGTACTTC. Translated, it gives CASSATPRDEQYF.